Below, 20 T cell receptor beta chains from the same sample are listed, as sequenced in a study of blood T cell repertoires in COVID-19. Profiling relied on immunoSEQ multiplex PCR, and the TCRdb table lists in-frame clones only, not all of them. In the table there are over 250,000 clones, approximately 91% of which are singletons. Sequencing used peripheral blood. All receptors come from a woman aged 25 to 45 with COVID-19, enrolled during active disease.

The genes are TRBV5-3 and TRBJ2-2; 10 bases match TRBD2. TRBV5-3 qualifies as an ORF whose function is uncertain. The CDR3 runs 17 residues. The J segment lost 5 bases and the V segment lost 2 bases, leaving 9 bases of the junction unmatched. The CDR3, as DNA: TGTGCCAGAAGCTTTTATATAGCGGGAGGCCCTACCGGGGAGCTGTTTTTT. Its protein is CARSFYIAGGPTGELFF.

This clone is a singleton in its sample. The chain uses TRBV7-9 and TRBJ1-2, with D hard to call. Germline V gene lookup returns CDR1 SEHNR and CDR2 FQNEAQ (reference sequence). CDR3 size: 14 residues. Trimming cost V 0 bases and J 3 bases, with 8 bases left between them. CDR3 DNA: TGTGCCAGCAGCTTAGCTGGGAGCTACTATGGCTACACCTTC. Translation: CASSLAGSYYGYTF.

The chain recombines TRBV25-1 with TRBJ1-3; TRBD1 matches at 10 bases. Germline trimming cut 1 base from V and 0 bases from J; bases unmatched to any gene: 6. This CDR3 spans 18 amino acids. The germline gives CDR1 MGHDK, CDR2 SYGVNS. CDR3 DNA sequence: TGTGCCAGCAGTGAATCAGGGACAGGGGTACTCTCTGGAAACACCATATATTTT. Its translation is CASSESGTGVLSGNTIYF. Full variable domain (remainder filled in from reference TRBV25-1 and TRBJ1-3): EADIYQTPRYLVIGTGKKITLECSQTMGHDKMYWYQQDPGMELHLIHYSYGVNSTEKGDLSSESTVSRIRTEHFPLTLESARPSHTSQYLCASSESGTGVLSGNTIYFGEGSWLTVV.

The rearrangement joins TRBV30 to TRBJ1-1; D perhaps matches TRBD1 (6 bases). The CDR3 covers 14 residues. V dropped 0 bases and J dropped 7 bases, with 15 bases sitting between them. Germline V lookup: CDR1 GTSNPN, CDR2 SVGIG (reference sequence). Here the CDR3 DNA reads TGTGCCTGGAGTGTAGGTCAGGGGTGGATTGAAGCTTTCTTT. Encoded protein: CAWSVGQGWIEAFF.

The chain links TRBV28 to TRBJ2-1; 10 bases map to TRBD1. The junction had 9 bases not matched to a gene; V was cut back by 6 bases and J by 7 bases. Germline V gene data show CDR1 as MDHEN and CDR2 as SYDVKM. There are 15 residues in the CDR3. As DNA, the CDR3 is TGTGCCAGCAGCGGACCGGGACAGGGGATAAATGAGCAGTTCTTC. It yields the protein CASSGPGQGINEQFF. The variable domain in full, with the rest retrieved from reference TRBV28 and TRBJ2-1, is DVKVTQSSRYLVKRTGEKVFLECVQDMDHENMFWYRQDPGLGLRLIYFSYDVKMKEKGDIPEGYSVSREKKERFSLILESASTNQTSMYLCASSGPGQGINEQFFGPGTRLTVL.

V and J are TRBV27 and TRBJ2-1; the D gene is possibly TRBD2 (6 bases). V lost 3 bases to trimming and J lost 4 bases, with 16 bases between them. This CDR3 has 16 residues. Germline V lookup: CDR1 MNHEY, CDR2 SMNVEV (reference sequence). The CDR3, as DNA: TGTGCCAGCAGTTTGGAGGGACCAAAGACGTACAATGAGCAGTTCTTC. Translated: CASSLEGPKTYNEQFF.

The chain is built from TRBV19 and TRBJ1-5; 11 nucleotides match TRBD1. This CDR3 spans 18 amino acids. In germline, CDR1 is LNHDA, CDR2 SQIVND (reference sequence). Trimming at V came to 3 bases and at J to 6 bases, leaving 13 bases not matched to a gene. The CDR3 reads CASSIWTGQGASSQPQHF. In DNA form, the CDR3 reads TGTGCCAGTAGTATTTGGACCGGACAGGGGGCAAGTAGTCAGCCCCAGCATTTT.

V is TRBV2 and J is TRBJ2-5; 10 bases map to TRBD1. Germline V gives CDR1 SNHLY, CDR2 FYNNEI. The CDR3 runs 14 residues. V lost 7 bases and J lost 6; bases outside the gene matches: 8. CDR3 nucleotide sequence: TGTGCCAGCAACTTGGACAGGGGGTCGCAGACCCAGTACTTC. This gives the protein CASNLDRGSQTQYF.

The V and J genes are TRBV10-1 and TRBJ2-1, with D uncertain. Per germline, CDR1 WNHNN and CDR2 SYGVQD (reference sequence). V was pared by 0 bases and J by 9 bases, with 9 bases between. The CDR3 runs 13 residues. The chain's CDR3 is CASSESPSSEQFF. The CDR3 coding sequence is TGCGCCAGCAGTGAGTCGCCAAGCTCTGAGCAGTTCTTC.

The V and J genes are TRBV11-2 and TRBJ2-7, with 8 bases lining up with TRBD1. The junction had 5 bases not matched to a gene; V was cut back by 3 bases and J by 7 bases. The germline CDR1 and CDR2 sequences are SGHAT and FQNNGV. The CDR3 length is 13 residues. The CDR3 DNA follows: TGTGCCAGCAGCTTCCAGGGGGCGGGAGAGCAGTACTTC. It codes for CASSFQGAGEQYF.

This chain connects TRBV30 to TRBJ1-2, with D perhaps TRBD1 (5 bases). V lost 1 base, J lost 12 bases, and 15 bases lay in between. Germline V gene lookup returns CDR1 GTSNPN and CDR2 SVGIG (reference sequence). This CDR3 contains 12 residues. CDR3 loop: CAWSGSGAADTF. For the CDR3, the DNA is TGTGCCTGGAGTGGTAGCGGGGCTGCAGACACCTTC.

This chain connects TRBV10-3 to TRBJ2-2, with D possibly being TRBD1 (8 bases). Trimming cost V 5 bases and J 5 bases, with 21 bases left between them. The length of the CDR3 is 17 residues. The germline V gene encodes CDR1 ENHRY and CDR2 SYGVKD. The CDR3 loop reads CAISLTGGGFATGELFF. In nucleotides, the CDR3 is TGTGCCATCAGTTTAACAGGGGGGGGTTTTGCGACCGGGGAGCTGTTTTTT.

The CDR3 DNA follows: TGTGCCAGCAGCCAGATAGCCAAAAACATTCAGTACTTC. Its protein product is CASSQIAKNIQYF. This rearrangement joins TRBV28 to TRBJ2-4; D gene uncertain. The CDR3 spans 13 residues. V was cut by 6 bases and J by 0 bases, with 6 bases left in between. The germline gives CDR1 MDHEN, CDR2 SYDVKM.

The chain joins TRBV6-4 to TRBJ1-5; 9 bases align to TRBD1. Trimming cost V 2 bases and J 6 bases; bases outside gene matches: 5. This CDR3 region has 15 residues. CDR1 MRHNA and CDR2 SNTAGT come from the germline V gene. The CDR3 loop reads CASSDRDRDGQPQHF. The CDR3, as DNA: TGTGCCAGCAGTGACCGGGACAGGGATGGTCAGCCCCAGCATTTT.

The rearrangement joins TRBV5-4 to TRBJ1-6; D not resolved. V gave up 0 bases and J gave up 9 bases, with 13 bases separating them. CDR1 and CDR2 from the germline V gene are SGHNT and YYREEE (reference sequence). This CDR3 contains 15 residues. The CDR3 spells CASSLVGADSSPLHF. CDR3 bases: TGTGCCAGCAGCTTGGTGGGTGCGGATTCTTCACCCCTCCACTTT. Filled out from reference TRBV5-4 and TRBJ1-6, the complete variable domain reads ETGVTQSPTHLIKTRGQQVTLRCSSQSGHNTVSWYQQALGQGPQFIFQYYREEENGRGNFPPRFSGLQFPNYSSELNVNALELDDSALYLCASSLVGADSSPLHFGNGTRLTVT.

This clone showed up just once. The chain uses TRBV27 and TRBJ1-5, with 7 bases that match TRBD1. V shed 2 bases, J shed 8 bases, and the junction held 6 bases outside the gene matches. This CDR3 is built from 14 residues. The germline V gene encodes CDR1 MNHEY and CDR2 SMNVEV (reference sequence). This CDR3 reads CASSLIARGEPQHF. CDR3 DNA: TGTGCCAGCAGTTTAATTGCCAGGGGGGAGCCCCAGCATTTT.

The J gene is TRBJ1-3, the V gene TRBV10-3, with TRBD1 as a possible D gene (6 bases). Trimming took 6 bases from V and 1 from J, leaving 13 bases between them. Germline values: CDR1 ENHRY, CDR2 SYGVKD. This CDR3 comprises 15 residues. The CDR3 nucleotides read TGTGCCATCAGCCCTAACAGGGCATCTGGAAACACCATATATTTT. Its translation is CAISPNRASGNTIYF.

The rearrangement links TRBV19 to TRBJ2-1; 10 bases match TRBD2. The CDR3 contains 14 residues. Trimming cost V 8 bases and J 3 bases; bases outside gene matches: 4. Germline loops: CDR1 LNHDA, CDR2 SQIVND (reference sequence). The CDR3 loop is CASHGTSDYNEQFF. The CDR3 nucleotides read TGTGCCAGTCACGGGACTAGCGACTACAATGAGCAGTTCTTC. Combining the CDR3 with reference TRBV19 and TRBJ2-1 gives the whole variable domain DGGITQSPKYLFRKEGQNVTLSCEQNLNHDAMYWYRQDPGQGLRLIYYSQIVNDFQKGDIAEGYSVSREKKESFPLTVTSAQKNPTAFYLCASHGTSDYNEQFFGPGTRLTVL.

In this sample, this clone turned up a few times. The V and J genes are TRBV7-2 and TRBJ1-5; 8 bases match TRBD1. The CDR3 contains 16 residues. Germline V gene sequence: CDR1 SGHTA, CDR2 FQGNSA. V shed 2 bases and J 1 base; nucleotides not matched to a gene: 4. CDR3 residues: CASSLFGTGSNQPQHF. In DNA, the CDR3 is TGTGCCAGCAGCTTATTTGGGACAGGCAGCAATCAGCCCCAGCATTTT.

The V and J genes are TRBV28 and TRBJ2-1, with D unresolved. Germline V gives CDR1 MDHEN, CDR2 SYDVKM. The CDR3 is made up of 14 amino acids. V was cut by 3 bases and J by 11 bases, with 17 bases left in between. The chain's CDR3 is CASSLVVLNEKQFF. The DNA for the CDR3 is TGTGCCAGCAGTTTGGTTGTCCTGAACGAGAAGCAGTTCTTC.